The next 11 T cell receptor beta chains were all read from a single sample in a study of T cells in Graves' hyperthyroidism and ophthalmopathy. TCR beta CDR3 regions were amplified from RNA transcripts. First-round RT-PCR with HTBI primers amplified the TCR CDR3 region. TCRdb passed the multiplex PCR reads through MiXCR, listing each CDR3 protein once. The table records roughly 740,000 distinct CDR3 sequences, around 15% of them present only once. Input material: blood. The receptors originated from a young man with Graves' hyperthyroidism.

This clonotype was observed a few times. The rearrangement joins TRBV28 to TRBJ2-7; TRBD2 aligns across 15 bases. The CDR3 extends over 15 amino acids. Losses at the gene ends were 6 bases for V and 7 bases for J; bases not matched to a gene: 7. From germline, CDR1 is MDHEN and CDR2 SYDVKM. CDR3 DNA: TGTGCCAGCAGGCTTGACGGACTAGCGGGAGGGGAGCAGTACTTC. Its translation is CASRLDGLAGGEQYF.

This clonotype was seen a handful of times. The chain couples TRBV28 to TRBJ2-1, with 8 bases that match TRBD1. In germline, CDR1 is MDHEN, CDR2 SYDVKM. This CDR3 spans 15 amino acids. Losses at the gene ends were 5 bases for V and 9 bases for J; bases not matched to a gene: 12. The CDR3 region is CASSDPIQGGTEQFF. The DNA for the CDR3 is TGTGCCAGCAGTGACCCAATACAGGGGGGTACTGAGCAGTTCTTC.

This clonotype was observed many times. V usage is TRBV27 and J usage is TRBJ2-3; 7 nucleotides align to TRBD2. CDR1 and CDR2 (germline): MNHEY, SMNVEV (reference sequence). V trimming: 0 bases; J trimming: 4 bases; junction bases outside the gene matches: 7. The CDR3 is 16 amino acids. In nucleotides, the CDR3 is TGTGCCAGCAGTTTATCGGTAGGACTAGTTGCAGATACGCAGTATTTT. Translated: CASSLSVGLVADTQYF.

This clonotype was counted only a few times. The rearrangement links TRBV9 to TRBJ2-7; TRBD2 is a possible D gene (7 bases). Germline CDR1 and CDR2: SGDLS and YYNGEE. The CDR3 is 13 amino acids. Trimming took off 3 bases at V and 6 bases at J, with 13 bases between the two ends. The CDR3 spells CASSAMGGAEQYF. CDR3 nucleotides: TGTGCCAGCAGCGCGATGGGGGGGGCCGAGCAGTACTTC.

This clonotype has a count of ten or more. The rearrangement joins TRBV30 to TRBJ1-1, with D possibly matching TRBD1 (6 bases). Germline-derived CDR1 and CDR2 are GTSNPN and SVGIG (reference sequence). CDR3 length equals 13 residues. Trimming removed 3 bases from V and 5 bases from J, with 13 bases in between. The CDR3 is CAWSRARGTEAFF. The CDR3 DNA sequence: TGTGCCTGGAGCCGGGCGAGGGGGACTGAAGCTTTCTTT.

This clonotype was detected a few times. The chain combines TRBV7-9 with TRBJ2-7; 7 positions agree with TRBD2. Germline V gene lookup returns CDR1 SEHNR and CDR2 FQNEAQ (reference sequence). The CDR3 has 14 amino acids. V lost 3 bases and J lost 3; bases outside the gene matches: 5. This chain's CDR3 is CASSLGGKYYEQYF. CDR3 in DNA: TGTGCCAGCAGCTTGGGGGGGAAGTACTACGAGCAGTACTTC.

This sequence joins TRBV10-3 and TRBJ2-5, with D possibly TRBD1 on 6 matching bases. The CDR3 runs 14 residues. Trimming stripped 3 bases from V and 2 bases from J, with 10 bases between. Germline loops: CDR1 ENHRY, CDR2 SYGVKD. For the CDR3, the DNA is TGTGCCATCAGTGACTCGGACAGACAAGAGACCCAGTACTTC. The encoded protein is CAISDSDRQETQYF.

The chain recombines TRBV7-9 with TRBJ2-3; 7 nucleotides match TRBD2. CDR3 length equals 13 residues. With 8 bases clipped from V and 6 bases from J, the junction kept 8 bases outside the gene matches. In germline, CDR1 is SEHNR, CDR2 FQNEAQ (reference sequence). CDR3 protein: CASARGSGDTQYF. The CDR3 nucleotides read TGTGCCAGCGCCCGCGGGAGTGGGGATACGCAGTATTTT.

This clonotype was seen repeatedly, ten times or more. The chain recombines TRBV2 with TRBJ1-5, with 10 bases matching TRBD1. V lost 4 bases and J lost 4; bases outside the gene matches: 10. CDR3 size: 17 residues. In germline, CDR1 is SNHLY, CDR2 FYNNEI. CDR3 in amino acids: CASSGDRGRGRNQPQHF. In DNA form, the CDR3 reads TGTGCCAGCAGTGGGGACAGGGGTCGGGGGAGGAATCAGCCCCAGCATTTT.

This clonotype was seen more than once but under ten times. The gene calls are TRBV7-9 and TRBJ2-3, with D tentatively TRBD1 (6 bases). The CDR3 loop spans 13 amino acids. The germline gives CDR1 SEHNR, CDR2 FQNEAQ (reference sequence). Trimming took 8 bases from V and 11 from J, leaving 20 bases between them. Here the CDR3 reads CASGTLEGGGQYF. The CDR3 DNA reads TGTGCCAGCGGCACCCTTGAAGGGGGTGGGCAGTATTTT.

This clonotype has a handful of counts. The chain's CDR3 is CASSYGSGSSYEQYF. CDR3 in DNA: TGTGCCAGCAGTTATGGTAGCGGGAGCTCCTACGAGCAGTACTTC. This sequence joins TRBV6-2 or TRBV6-3 and TRBJ2-7; 9 nucleotides align to TRBD2. CDR1 and CDR2 (germline): MNHEY, SVGEGT. V was pared by 3 bases and J by 0 bases, with 3 bases of the junction left unmatched. This CDR3 spans 15 amino acids.